A selection of T cell receptor beta chains follows, all from one sample in a study of control samples from healthy donors and cancer patients. TCRdb's copy holds only in-frame clones and misses some; the assay was immunoSEQ multiplex PCR. The sample has 100,000 to 150,000 clones, about 92% seen once. The sequenced sample consisted of blood. The receptors were gathered from a woman between 45 and 65 years old in good health. Each CDR3 is given with its conserved first and last residue. The order of the fields is J gene, clone size, D gene, V gene, CDR3 protein, CDR3 DNA. The D gene is left open where the match is weak. Only some rows state a clone size, as once, few, many or a class for expanded clones.

TRBJ1-1 - - TRBV5-4 CASSRHSGLNLMNTEAFF TGTGCCAGCAGTCGACACTCCGGGCTTAACCTCATGAACACTGAAGCTTTCTTT
TRBJ2-1 - - TRBV5-1 CASSWTIGDYNEQFF TGCGCCAGCAGCTGGACAATTGGGGATTACAATGAGCAGTTCTTC
TRBJ2-7 - TRBD1 TRBV28 CASSSGTVYYEQYF TGTGCCAGCAGCTCCGGGACAGTGTACTACGAGCAGTACTTC
TRBJ2-1 - - TRBV5-6 CASSLLPRSSYNEQFF TGTGCCAGCAGCTTGTTGCCGAGAAGCTCCTACAATGAGCAGTTCTTC
TRBJ1-3 - - TRBV5-1 CASSSIGGNTIYF TGCGCCAGCAGCTCCATAGGGGGAAACACCATATATTTT
TRBJ2-7 - - TRBV25-1 CATKATGLHYEQYF TGTGCCACCAAAGCAACGGGACTGCACTACGAGCAGTACTTC
TRBJ1-1 once - TRBV6-1 CASSDSTVADTEAFF TGTGCCAGCAGTGATTCGACCGTTGCTGACACTGAAGCTTTCTTT
TRBJ2-7 - - TRBV29-1 CSVEAGNSYEQYF TGCAGCGTTGAAGCCGGGAACTCCTACGAGCAGTACTTC
TRBJ1-2 - - TRBV25-1 CASSTSLGTSINYGYTF TGTGCCAGCAGTACCTCCCTCGGGACATCCATTAACTATGGCTACACCTTC
TRBJ1-2 - - TRBV27 CASSSRSDYGYTF TGTGCCAGCAGTTCCAGGTCTGACTATGGCTACACCTTC
TRBJ2-1 - - TRBV5-1 CASSLANALYNEQFF TGCGCCAGCAGCTTGGCTAATGCTTTATACAATGAGCAGTTCTTC
TRBJ1-2 - - TRBV7-2 CASSLRRALGYGYTF TGTGCCAGCAGCTTACGCAGGGCGCTGGGGTATGGCTACACCTTC
TRBJ2-1 - - TRBV28 CASSRSRSSYNEQFF TGTGCCAGCAGCCGCAGCCGTAGCTCCTACAATGAGCAGTTCTTC
TRBJ1-2 once - TRBV5-1 CASSLNRTDALYGYTF TGCGCCAGCAGCTTGAATCGGACAGACGCTCTCTATGGCTACACCTTC
TRBJ1-2 - - TRBV5-5 CASSLAELASYGYTF TGTGCCAGCAGCTTGGCCGAACTGGCGTCCTATGGCTACACCTTC
TRBJ1-2 - TRBD1 TRBV5-1 CASSLAPDRGYTF TGCGCCAGCAGCTTGGCGCCGGACAGGGGCTACACCTTC
TRBJ2-2 - TRBD1 TRBV7-9 CASSTDRGRGVGFAGELFF TGTGCCAGCAGCACGGACAGGGGGCGCGGTGTTGGGTTCGCCGGGGAGCTGTTTTTT
TRBJ2-2 - - TRBV3-1/TRBV3-2 CASSPLTNTGELFF TGTGCCAGCAGCCCTCTTACGAACACCGGGGAGCTGTTTTTT
TRBJ1-4 few TRBD1 TRBV5-8 CASSFPTGPNEKLFF TGTGCCAGCAGCTTCCCGACAGGGCCTAATGAAAAACTGTTTTTT
TRBJ1-5 - - TRBV6-5 CASSYSSRSLGPQHF TGTGCCAGCAGTTACTCGAGTCGGTCTTTGGGCCCCCAGCATTTT
TRBJ2-3 - TRBD2 TRBV10-2 CASGTRPDTQYF TGCGCCAGCGGGACTAGACCAGATACGCAGTATTTT
TRBJ2-3 - TRBD2 TRBV5-1 CASSSGLAGVDTQYF TGCGCCAGCAGCTCGGGACTAGCGGGCGTTGATACGCAGTATTTT
TRBJ2-5 once - TRBV11-2 CASSLVVGFQETQYF TGTGCCAGCAGCTTAGTAGTGGGGTTCCAAGAGACCCAGTACTTC
TRBJ1-2 - TRBD1 TRBV7-9 CASSGGTGVAYGYTF TGTGCCAGCAGCGGGGGGACAGGGGTCGCCTATGGCTACACCTTC
TRBJ1-2 - - TRBV28 CASSSSTRTVYGYTF TGTGCCAGCAGTTCGTCTACCAGGACAGTGTATGGCTACACCTTC
TRBJ2-7 - TRBD2 TRBV11-2 CASSLAGGVRYEQYF TGTGCCAGCAGCCTAGCGGGAGGAGTTCGCTACGAGCAGTACTTC
TRBJ1-1 - - TRBV9 CASSVTGNTEAFF TGTGCCAGCAGCGTAACAGGTAACACTGAAGCTTTCTTT